This passage covers 8 T cell receptor beta chains from one sample sequenced in a study of shared clonotypes between healthy human individuals. Clones were sequenced by immunoSEQ multiplex PCR, and TCRdb holds only the in-frame ones, with some missing. The profile shows roughly 2 million clones, roughly 95% of them singletons. The sequenced sample was naive CD4+ T cells sorted from blood. Subset given: CD45RA+ positively selected. Receptors originate from a young man in good health.

The rearrangement uses TRBV5-1 and TRBJ1-1; a possible D gene is TRBD1 (5 bases). Germline V gives CDR1 SGHRS, CDR2 YFSETQ. The CDR3 extends over 14 amino acids. V lost 6 bases and J lost 2, with 14 bases in between. As DNA, the CDR3 is TGCGCCAGCAAATTAGACAGAGATAACACTGAAGCTTTCTTT. It yields the protein CASKLDRDNTEAFF. Together with reference TRBV5-1 and TRBJ1-1, the CDR3 gives the full variable domain: KAGVTQTPRYLIKTRGQQVTLSCSPISGHRSVSWYQQTPGQGLQFLFEYFSETQRNKGNFPGRFSGRQFSNSRSEMNVSTLELGDSALYLCASKLDRDNTEAFFGQGTRLTVV.

The chain links TRBV6-1 to TRBJ1-1, with D perhaps matching TRBD1 (6 bases). This CDR3 has 14 amino acids. V lost 0 bases to trimming and J lost 5 bases, with 10 bases between them. CDR1 MNHNS and CDR2 SASEGT come from the germline V gene. CDR3 bases: TGTGCCAGCAGTGAAGCGGGGGGCAAGACTGAAGCTTTCTTT. It specifies CASSEAGGKTEAFF.

The chain employs TRBV28 and TRBJ1-2, with D unresolved. The germline CDR1 and CDR2 sequences are MDHEN and SYDVKM. The ends were cut back, 2 bases at V and 9 bases at J, with 10 bases in the middle. This CDR3 comprises 12 residues. The DNA of the CDR3 is TGTGCCAGCAGTTTAGACGGCCAGCGCTACACCTTC. This gives the protein CASSLDGQRYTF.

In this sample, this clone turned up once. The V and J genes are TRBV5-1 and TRBJ1-2; D is undetermined. This CDR3 contains 13 residues. Per germline, CDR1 SGHRS and CDR2 YFSETQ. V was trimmed by 2 bases and J by 2 bases, leaving 7 bases between them. DNA of the CDR3: TGCGCCAGCAGCTTCACCCCCAACTATGGCTACACCTTC. Protein product: CASSFTPNYGYTF.

The chain has TRBV9 and TRBJ2-7; 8 bases match TRBD1. Germline V gives CDR1 SGDLS, CDR2 YYNGEE. With 1 base clipped from V and 2 bases from J, the junction kept 8 bases outside the gene matches. CDR3 length: 16 residues. As DNA, the CDR3 is TGTGCCAGCAGCGTAAGTGACAGGGGATCTACCTACGAGCAGTACTTC. Its translation is CASSVSDRGSTYEQYF.

This chain links TRBV28 with TRBJ2-2, with a possible D match to TRBD2 (6 bases). The CDR3 has 15 amino acids. Trimming stripped 6 bases from V and 5 bases from J, with 16 bases between. Germline assignment: CDR1 MDHEN and CDR2 SYDVKM. CDR3 in DNA: TGTGCCAGCAGCCCACCCCGGGGGATGACCGGGGAGCTGTTTTTT. Encoded protein: CASSPPRGMTGELFF.

The J gene is TRBJ1-6, the V gene TRBV2, with TRBD1 matching over 7 bases. The germline V gene encodes CDR1 SNHLY and CDR2 FYNNEI. The CDR3 spans 15 residues. Trimming removed 3 bases from V and 3 bases from J; junction bases left unmatched: 2. CDR3 sequence reads: CASSDRGIYNSPLHF. CDR3 sequence (DNA): TGTGCCAGCAGTGACAGGGGGATCTATAATTCACCCCTCCACTTT.

This clone was seen only once. The chain combines TRBV25-1 with TRBJ1-3; D is undetermined. The germline gives CDR1 MGHDK, CDR2 SYGVNS. This CDR3 is 17 amino acids long. V lost 1 base and J lost 3, with 16 bases in between. CDR3 bases: TGTGCCAGCAGTGAATCGCTAGGGCGAGTCGGTGGAAACACCATATATTTT. Translated: CASSESLGRVGGNTIYF.